What follows are 22 T cell receptor beta chains derived from one specimen sequenced in a study of CD8 T cells in ankylosing spondylitis. One entry per CDR3 protein, called by TCRdb with MiXCR from the 5' RACE reads. The sample has 25,000 to 35,000 distinct CDR3 sequences, 30% seen once. Sequenced sample: synovial fluid, either unsorted or a sorted T cell fraction (not recorded which). These receptors were taken from a male donor with ankylosing spondylitis.

V and J are TRBV30 and TRBJ2-7; D perhaps matches TRBD2 (5 bases). Between the trimmed V and J ends, which lost 4 bases and 2 bases, there was a span of 9 bases. This CDR3 contains 12 residues. The germline CDR1 and CDR2 sequences are GTSNPN and SVGIG (reference sequence). CDR3 nucleotides: TGTGCCTGGACGAGCGGAACCTACGAGCAGTACTTC. Its translation: CAWTSGTYEQYF.

In its sample, this clonotype was seen a few times. The chain employs TRBV21-1 and TRBJ2-7; the tabulated D call, TRBD1, remains unverified against the DNA. TRBV21-1 is designated a pseudogene. This CDR3 comprises 12 residues. The CDR3 nucleotides read TGTGCCAGCAGCCACTTGCGCAAGGGGGGCATCGTC. It specifies CASSHLRKGGIV.

This clonotype appeared a few times. V is TRBV19 and J is TRBJ2-1; the match to TRBD2 covers 8 bases. The germline gives CDR1 LNHDA, CDR2 SQIVND (reference sequence). The CDR3 sequence is 15 residues long. The V and J ends lost 5 bases and 5 bases, in that order; junction bases with no gene match: 8. CDR3 residues: CASSSELAANNEQFF. Here the CDR3 DNA reads TGTGCCAGTAGTTCTGAACTAGCGGCAAACAATGAGCAGTTCTTC.

The rearrangement joins TRBV12-3 or TRBV12-4 to TRBJ1-5, with D unresolved. CDR3 length equals 12 residues. With 4 bases removed from V and 3 bases from J, the gap between germline ends came to 4 bases. The CDR3 bases are TGTGCCAGCAGTTGGACCAATCAGCCCCAGCATTTT. This encodes CASSWTNQPQHF.

The gene calls are TRBV5-1 and TRBJ2-1; D is perhaps TRBD1 or TRBD2 (5 bases each). Germline V gene data show CDR1 as SGHRS and CDR2 as YFSETQ. The CDR3 spans 13 residues. V lost 1 base, J lost 8 bases, and 10 bases lay in between. The CDR3 DNA follows: TGCGCCAGCAGCTTGAACGGGGCCGATGAGCAGTTCTTC. Its protein product is CASSLNGADEQFF.

The chain recombines TRBV12-3 or TRBV12-4 with TRBJ2-1; TRBD2 matches at 11 bases. The V and J ends lost 6 bases and 4 bases, in that order; junction bases with no gene match: 5. The CDR3 is 15 residues long. For the CDR3, the DNA is TGTGCCAGCAGCTCTTCTAGCGGGAGGTACAATGAGCAGTTCTTC. It yields the protein CASSSSSGRYNEQFF.

A few counts support this clonotype. This chain connects TRBV7-6 to TRBJ2-5; D might be TRBD1 (5 bases). Germline V gene data show CDR1 as SGHVS and CDR2 as FNYEAQ. The CDR3 has 15 residues. Trimming left V 5 bases short and J 4 bases short, with 17 bases between. CDR3 residues: CASSPRPGFLETQYF. CDR3 in DNA: TGTGCCAGCAGCCCTAGACCAGGGTTTTTAGAGACCCAGTACTTC.

J is TRBJ2-3 and V is TRBV15; 14 nucleotides line up with TRBD2. Losses at the gene ends were 1 base for V and 6 bases for J; bases not matched to a gene: 9. The germline CDR1 and CDR2 sequences are LNHNV and YYDKDF (reference sequence). The CDR3 runs to 18 residues. This CDR3 reads CATSRAPAGTSGSDTQYF. The CDR3 DNA follows: TGTGCCACCAGCAGAGCCCCCGCAGGGACTAGCGGGAGTGATACGCAGTATTTT.

By sample share, this clonotype is large (0.1 to 1%). V and J are TRBV29-1 and TRBJ1-5; possibly TRBD1 for D (6 bases). Deletions cut 8 bases from V and 0 bases from J, with 14 bases between. The V gene's germline CDR1 is SQVTM and CDR2 ANQGSEA. The CDR3 has 14 residues. In DNA, the CDR3 is TGCAGCTTCCGGGACACCTATAGCAATCAGCCCCAGCATTTT. Protein product: CSFRDTYSNQPQHF.

The chain uses TRBV7-9 and TRBJ2-7; D call uncertain. Trimming pared 1 base from V and 2 bases from J, leaving 3 bases between. CDR1 and CDR2 (germline): SEHNR, FQNEAQ (reference sequence). This CDR3 is built from 12 residues. The CDR3 region is CASSLGAYEQYV. CDR3 nucleotide sequence: TGTGCCAGCAGCTTAGGTGCCTACGAGCAGTACGTC.

This chain connects TRBV4-1 to TRBJ2-7, with D possibly TRBD1 on 6 matching bases. This CDR3 has 15 residues. V was cut by 1 base and J by 2 bases, with 12 bases left in between. Germline loops: CDR1 MGHRA, CDR2 YSYEKL. CDR3 amino acids: CASSQVWTAPYEQYV. The CDR3 DNA sequence: TGCGCCAGCAGCCAAGTGTGGACAGCCCCCTACGAGCAGTACGTC.

This clonotype was counted a few times. The V and J genes are TRBV10-1 and TRBJ2-2; the D is unclear. The CDR3 totals 14 residues. Per germline, CDR1 WNHNN and CDR2 SYGVQD (reference sequence). The germline V and J ends were trimmed by 4 bases and 5 bases, with 11 bases remaining between them. The CDR3 region is CASSVISTTGELFF. CDR3 in DNA: TGCGCCAGCAGTGTGATTAGCACTACCGGGGAGCTGTTTTTT.

This clonotype was recorded many times. The chain has TRBV7-9 and TRBJ1-2; D might be TRBD1 (6 bases). V was pared by 7 bases and J by 6 bases, with 15 bases between. Germline assignment: CDR1 SEHNR and CDR2 FQNEAQ (reference sequence). This CDR3 is built from 13 residues. The CDR3 DNA reads as TGTGCCAGCACCTCAGGGGTAATAGATGGCTACACCTTC. As protein: CASTSGVIDGYTF. Supplemented by reference TRBV7-9 and TRBJ1-2, the full variable domain reads DTGVSQNPRHKITKRGQNVTFRCDPISEHNRLYWYRQTLGQGPEFLTYFQNEAQLEKSRLLSDRFSAERPKGSFSTLEIQRTEQGDSAMYLCASTSGVIDGYTFGSGTRLTVV.

This clonotype was picked up many times. The chain combines TRBV5-1 with TRBJ2-1; the match to TRBD2 covers 10 bases. The CDR3 is 15 residues long. Per germline, CDR1 SGHRS and CDR2 YFSETQ. The V gene end was trimmed by 0 bases and the J gene end by 5 bases; junction bases not matched to a gene: 2. CDR3 protein: CASSLGLAGDNEQFF. The DNA for the CDR3 is TGCGCCAGCAGCTTGGGACTAGCGGGTGACAATGAGCAGTTCTTC.

A few counts support this clonotype. The J gene is TRBJ2-2, the V gene TRBV29-1; D is perhaps TRBD2 (7 bases). The CDR3 runs to 14 residues. V shed 7 bases and J shed 3 bases, with 15 bases lying between them. The germline gives CDR1 SQVTM, CDR2 ANQGSEA. CDR3 protein: CSAGGGSYTGELFF. CDR3 coding DNA: TGCAGCGCGGGGGGCGGGAGCTACACCGGGGAGCTGTTTTTT.

The chain combines TRBV10-3 with TRBJ2-1; 8 nucleotides match TRBD2. CDR1 ENHRY and CDR2 SYGVKD come from the germline V gene. V shed 9 bases, J shed 4 bases, and the junction held 8 bases outside the gene matches. This CDR3 spans 14 amino acids. The chain's CDR3 is CAIRGREEYNEQFF. The DNA of the CDR3 is TGTGCCATTCGGGGGCGGGAGGAGTACAATGAGCAGTTCTTC.

This clonotype was recorded at least ten times. The chain is built from TRBV12-3 or TRBV12-4 and TRBJ2-1, with D unclear. V dropped 3 bases and J dropped 3 bases, with 6 bases sitting between them. The CDR3 extends over 13 amino acids. The CDR3, as DNA: TGTGCCAGCAGTTTCGGCAGCTACAATGAGCAGTTCTTC. Its protein product is CASSFGSYNEQFF.

This clonotype was observed a handful of times. This chain connects TRBV7-9 to TRBJ2-1; 7 bases fit TRBD1. CDR3 length equals 14 residues. CDR1 is SEHNR, CDR2 FQNEAQ, per germline (reference sequence). Trimming at V came to 3 bases and at J to 5 bases, leaving 4 bases not matched to a gene. The CDR3 spells CASSLGQTNNEQFF. CDR3 DNA: TGTGCCAGCAGCTTGGGACAGACCAACAATGAGCAGTTCTTC.

The chain joins TRBV24-1 to TRBJ2-6, with a possible D match to TRBD1 (6 bases). Deletions cut 5 bases from V and 4 bases from J, with 11 bases between. CDR3 length: 15 amino acids. The V gene's germline CDR1 is KGHDR and CDR2 SFDVKD. CDR3 nucleotide sequence: TGTGCCACCAGTGGTACAGGGACCGGGGCCAACGTCCTGACTTTC. It is translated as CATSGTGTGANVLTF.

This clonotype was seen repeatedly, ten times or more. The V gene is TRBV29-1, the J gene TRBJ2-7; D not certain. V dropped 1 base and J dropped 5 bases, with 15 bases sitting between them. Per germline, CDR1 SQVTM and CDR2 ANQGSEA. This CDR3 contains 14 residues. CDR3 residues: CSVEGLLARDEQYF. CDR3 in DNA: TGCAGCGTTGAAGGTCTGTTGGCTAGGGACGAGCAGTACTTC.

This clonotype has just a few counts. The chain is built from TRBV11-1 and TRBJ2-1; 12 positions agree with TRBD2. There are 18 residues in the CDR3. Unmatched junction bases numbered 12, after V lost 2 bases and J lost 7 bases. Germline loops: CDR1 SGHAT, CDR2 FQDESV (reference sequence). CDR3 loop: CASSLITRLAGGWNEQFF. The DNA of the CDR3 is TGTGCCAGCAGCTTAATAACCCGGCTAGCGGGAGGGTGGAATGAGCAGTTCTTC. Full variable domain (outside the CDR3, taken from reference TRBV11-1 and TRBJ2-1): EAEVAQSPRYKITEKSQAVAFWCDPISGHATLYWYRQILGQGPELLVQFQDESVVDDSQLPKDRFSAERLKGVDSTLKIQPAELGDSAMYLCASSLITRLAGGWNEQFFGPGTRLTVL.

This clonotype was counted ten times or more. V and J are TRBV20-1 and TRBJ2-5; D perhaps matches TRBD2 (6 bases). Germline V gives CDR1 DFQATT, CDR2 SNEGSKA (reference sequence). Deletions cut 5 bases from V and 2 bases from J, with 24 bases between. CDR3 length: 17 amino acids. The CDR3 DNA sequence: TGCAGTGCTGGAGGTCGAACCAGGGAGGCCATTCAAGAGACCCAGTACTTC. Its protein is CSAGGRTREAIQETQYF.